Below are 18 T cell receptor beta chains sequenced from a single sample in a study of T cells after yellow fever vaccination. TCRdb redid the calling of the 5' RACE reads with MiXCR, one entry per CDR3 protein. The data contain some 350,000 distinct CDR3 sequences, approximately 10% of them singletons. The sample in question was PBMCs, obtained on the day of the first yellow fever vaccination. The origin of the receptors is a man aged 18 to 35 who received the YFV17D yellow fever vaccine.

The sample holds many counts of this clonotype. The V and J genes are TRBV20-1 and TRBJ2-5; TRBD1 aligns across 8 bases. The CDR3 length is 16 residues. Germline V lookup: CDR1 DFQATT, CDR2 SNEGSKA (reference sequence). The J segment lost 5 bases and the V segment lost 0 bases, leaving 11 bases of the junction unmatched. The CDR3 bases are TGCAGTGCTAGAGATCTGGGGCAGGGGGCTTGGGAGACCCAGTACTTC. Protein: CSARDLGQGAWETQYF.

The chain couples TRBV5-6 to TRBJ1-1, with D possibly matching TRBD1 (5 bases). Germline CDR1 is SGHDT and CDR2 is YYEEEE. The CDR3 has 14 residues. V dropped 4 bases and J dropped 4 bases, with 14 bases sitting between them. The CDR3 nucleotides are TGTGCCAGCAGCCGTCCGGGGGTAGTCACTGAAGCTTTCTTT. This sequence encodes CASSRPGVVTEAFF. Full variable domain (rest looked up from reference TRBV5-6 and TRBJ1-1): DAGVTQSPTHLIKTRGQQVTLRCSPKSGHDTVSWYQQALGQGPQFIFQYYEEEERQRGNFPDRFSGHQFPNYSSELNVNALLLGDSALYLCASSRPGVVTEAFFGQGTRLTVV.

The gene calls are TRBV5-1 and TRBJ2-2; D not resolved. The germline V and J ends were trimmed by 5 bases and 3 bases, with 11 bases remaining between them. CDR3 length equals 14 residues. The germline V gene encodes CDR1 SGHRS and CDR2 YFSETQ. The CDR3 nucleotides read TGCGCCAGCAGTAACAGACTCGACACCGGGGAGCTGTTTTTT. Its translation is CASSNRLDTGELFF.

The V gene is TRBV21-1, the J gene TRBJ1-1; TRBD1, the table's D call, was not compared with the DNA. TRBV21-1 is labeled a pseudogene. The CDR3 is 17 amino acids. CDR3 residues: CASSNPTIDRGKTEAFF. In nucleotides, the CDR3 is TGTGCCAGCAGCAACCCGACAATCGACAGGGGTAAGACTGAAGCTTTCTTT.

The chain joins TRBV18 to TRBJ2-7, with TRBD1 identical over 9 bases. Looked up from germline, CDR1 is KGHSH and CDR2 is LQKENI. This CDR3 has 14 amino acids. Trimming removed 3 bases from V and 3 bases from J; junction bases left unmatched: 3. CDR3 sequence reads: CASSPRQGVYEQYV. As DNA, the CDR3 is TGTGCCAGCTCACCTAGACAGGGGGTCTACGAGCAGTACGTC.

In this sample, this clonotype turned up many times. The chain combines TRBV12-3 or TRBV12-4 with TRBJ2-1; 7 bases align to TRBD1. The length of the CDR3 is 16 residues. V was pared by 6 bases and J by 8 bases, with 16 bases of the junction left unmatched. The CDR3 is CASSRPRQGLSHEQFF. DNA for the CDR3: TGTGCCAGCAGCCGCCCCCGACAGGGCCTCTCCCATGAGCAGTTCTTC.

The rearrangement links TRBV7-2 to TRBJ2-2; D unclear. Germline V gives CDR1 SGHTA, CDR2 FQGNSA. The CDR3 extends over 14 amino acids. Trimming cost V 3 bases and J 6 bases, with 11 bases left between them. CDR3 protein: CASSFVVGSGELFF. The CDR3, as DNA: TGTGCCAGCAGCTTTGTTGTGGGATCCGGGGAGCTGTTTTTT. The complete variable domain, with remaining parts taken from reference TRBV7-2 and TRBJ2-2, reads GAGVSQSPSNKVTEKGKDVELRCDPISGHTALYWYRQSLGQGLEFLIYFQGNSAPDKSGLPSDRFSAERTGGSVSTLTIQRTQQEDSAVYLCASSFVVGSGELFFGEGSRLTVL.

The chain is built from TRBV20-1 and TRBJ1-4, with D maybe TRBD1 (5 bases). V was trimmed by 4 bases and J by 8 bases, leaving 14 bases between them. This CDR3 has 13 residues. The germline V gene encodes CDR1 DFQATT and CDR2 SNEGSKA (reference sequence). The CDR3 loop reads CSATRDLGEKLFF. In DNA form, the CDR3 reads TGCAGTGCTACACGGGACCTCGGGGAAAAACTGTTTTTT.

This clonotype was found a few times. CDR3 sequence (DNA): TGTGCCAGCAGCTTGGTGAGCGGGGGGGCCTCCGGGGAGCTGTTTTTT. Translated, it gives CASSLVSGGASGELFF. The chain combines TRBV5-5 with TRBJ2-2; 10 bases are shared with TRBD2. CDR3 size: 16 residues. Looked up from germline, CDR1 is SGHKS and CDR2 is YYEKEE (reference sequence). After removal of 0 bases from V and 6 bases from J, the junction contained 5 bases not matched to a gene.

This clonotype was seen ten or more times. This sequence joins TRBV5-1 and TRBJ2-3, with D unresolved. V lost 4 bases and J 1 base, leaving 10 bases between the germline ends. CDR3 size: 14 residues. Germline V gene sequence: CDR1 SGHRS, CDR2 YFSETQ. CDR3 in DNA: TGCGCCAGCAGCCCCGAGCTAGGCACAGATACGCAGTATTTT. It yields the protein CASSPELGTDTQYF. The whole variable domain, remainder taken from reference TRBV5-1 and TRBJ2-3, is KAGVTQTPRYLIKTRGQQVTLSCSPISGHRSVSWYQQTPGQGLQFLFEYFSETQRNKGNFPGRFSGRQFSNSRSEMNVSTLELGDSALYLCASSPELGTDTQYFGPGTRLTVL.

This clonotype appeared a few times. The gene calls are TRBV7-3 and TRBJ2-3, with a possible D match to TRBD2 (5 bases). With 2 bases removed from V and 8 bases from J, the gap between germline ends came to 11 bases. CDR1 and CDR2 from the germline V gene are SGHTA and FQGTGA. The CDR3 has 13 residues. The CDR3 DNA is TGTGCCAGCAGCTTATCGGCCGAGGGTACGCAGTATTTT. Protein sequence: CASSLSAEGTQYF. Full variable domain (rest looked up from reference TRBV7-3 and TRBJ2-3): GAGVSQTPSNKVTEKGKYVELRCDPISGHTALYWYRQSLGQGPEFLIYFQGTGAADDSGLPNDRFFAVRPEGSVSTLKIQRTERGDSAVYLCASSLSAEGTQYFGPGTRLTVL.

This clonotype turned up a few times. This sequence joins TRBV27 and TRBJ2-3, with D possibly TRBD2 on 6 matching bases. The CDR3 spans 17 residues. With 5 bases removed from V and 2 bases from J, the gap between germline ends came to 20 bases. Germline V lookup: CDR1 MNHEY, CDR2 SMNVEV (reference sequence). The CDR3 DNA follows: TGTGCCAGCAGTGGAGGGAGACAGAGTCCCTTCACAGATACGCAGTATTTT. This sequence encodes CASSGGRQSPFTDTQYF.

CDR3 nucleotides: TGTGCCAGCTCACCACAGACACTGAACACTGAAGCTTTCTTT. Amino acid sequence: CASSPQTLNTEAFF. V and J are TRBV18 and TRBJ1-1; no reliable D call. Trimming took 1 base from V and 0 from J, leaving 6 bases between them. Germline V gene data show CDR1 as KGHSH and CDR2 as LQKENI. CDR3 length equals 14 residues.

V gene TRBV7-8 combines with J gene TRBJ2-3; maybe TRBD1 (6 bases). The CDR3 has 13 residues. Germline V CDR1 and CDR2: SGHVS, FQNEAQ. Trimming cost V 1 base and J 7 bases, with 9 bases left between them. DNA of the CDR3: TGTGCCAGCAGCTTAGGCAGGGGCCATACGCAGTATTTT. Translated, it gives CASSLGRGHTQYF.

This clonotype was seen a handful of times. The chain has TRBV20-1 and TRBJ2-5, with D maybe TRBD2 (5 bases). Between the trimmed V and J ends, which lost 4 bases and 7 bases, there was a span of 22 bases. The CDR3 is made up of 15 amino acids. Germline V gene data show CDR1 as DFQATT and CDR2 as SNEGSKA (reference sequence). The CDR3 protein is CSAINGEAYTGTQYF. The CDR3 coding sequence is TGCAGTGCTATAAACGGGGAAGCCTATACGGGGACCCAGTACTTC.

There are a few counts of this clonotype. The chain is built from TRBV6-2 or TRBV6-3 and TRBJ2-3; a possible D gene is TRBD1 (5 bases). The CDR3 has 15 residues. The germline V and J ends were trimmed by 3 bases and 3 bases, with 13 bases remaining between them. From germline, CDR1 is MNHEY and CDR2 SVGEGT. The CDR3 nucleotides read TGTGCCAGCAGTTATGGGGCAGGAATAACAGATACGCAGTATTTT. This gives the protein CASSYGAGITDTQYF.

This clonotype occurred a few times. CDR3 loop: CASSLGGGGLNIQYF. The CDR3 DNA reads TGTGCCAGCAGCTTAGGAGGGGGGGGTTTAAACATTCAGTACTTC. This rearrangement joins TRBV7-2 to TRBJ2-4; the D gene is possibly TRBD2 (7 bases). Trimming removed 1 base at V and 6 bases at J, with 13 bases between. The CDR3 length is 15 residues. In germline, CDR1 is SGHTA, CDR2 FQGNSA.

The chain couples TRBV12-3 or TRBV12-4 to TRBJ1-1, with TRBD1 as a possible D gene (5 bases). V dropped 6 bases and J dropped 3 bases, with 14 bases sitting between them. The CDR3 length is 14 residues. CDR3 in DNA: TGTGCCAGCAGGACCCCGGGGGACCACACTGAAGCTTTCTTT. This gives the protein CASRTPGDHTEAFF.